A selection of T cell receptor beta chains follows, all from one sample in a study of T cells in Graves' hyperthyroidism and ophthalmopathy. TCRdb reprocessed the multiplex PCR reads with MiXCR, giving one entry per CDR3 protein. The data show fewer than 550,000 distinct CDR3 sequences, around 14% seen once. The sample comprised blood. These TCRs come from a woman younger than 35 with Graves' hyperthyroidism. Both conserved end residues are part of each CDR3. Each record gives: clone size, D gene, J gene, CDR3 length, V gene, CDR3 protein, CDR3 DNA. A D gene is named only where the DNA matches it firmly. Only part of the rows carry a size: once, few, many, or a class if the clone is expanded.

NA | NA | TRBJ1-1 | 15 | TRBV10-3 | CAISDREFPSPEAFF | TGTGCCATCAGTGACCGGGAATTCCCGAGCCCTGAAGCTTTCTTT
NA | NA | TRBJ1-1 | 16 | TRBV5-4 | CASSTVAGRSDSEAFF | TGTGCCAGCAGCACGGTAGCGGGGCGCAGCGACTCTGAAGCTTTCTTT
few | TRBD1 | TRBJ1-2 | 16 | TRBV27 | CASSFEEGARNYGYTF | TGTGCCAGCAGTTTTGAAGAGGGGGCTCGCAACTATGGCTACACCTTC
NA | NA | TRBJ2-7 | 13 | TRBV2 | CASTSPRQREQYF | TGTGCCAGCACATCCCCCAGGCAGCGCGAGCAGTACTTC
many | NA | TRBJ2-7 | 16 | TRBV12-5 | CASGLSVGGPPYEQYF | TGTGCTAGTGGTTTGTCCGTGGGAGGACCACCCTACGAGCAGTACTTC
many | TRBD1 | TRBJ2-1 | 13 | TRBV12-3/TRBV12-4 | CASSSGQFNEQFF | TGTGCCAGCAGTTCGGGACAGTTCAATGAGCAGTTCTTC
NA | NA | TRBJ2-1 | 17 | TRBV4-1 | CASSQDVGGGPYNEQFF | TGCGCCAGCAGCCAAGACGTTGGGGGGGGGCCCTACAATGAGCAGTTCTTC
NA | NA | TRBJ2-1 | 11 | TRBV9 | CASSAGGEQFF | TGTGCCAGCAGCGCCGGCGGCGAGCAGTTCTTC
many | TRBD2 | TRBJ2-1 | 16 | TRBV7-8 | CASSLQVGGVGHEQFF | TGTGCCAGCAGCCTACAAGTCGGGGGGGTGGGGCATGAGCAGTTCTTC
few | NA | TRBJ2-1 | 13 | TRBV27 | CASMSGAGNEQFF | TGTGCCAGCATGTCCGGAGCGGGTAATGAGCAGTTCTTC
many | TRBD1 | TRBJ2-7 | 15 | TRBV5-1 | CASSSLGGTIYEQYF | TGCGCCAGCAGTTCCCTAGGGGGCACGATCTACGAGCAGTACTTC
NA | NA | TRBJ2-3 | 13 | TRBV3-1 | CASSQMGPDTQYF | TGTGCCAGCAGCCAAATGGGTCCAGATACGCAGTATTTT
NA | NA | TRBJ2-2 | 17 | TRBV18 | CASSRQFGGTNTGELFF | TGTGCCAGCTCACGACAATTCGGCGGTACGAACACCGGGGAGCTGTTTTTT
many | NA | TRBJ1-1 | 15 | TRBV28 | CASSSWRGASTEAFF | TGTGCCAGCAGTTCCTGGAGAGGGGCTTCCACTGAAGCTTTCTTT
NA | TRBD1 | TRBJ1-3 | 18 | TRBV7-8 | CASSSHRTGVSSGNTIYF | TGTGCCAGCAGCTCGCACCGCACAGGGGTTTCATCTGGAAACACCATATATTTT
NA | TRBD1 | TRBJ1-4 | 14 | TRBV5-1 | CASSAQGAREKLFF | TGCGCCAGCAGCGCACAGGGGGCACGTGAAAAACTGTTTTTT
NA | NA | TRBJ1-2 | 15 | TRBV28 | CASSFGGQTNYGYTF | TGTGCCAGCAGTTTCGGGGGGCAGACTAACTATGGCTACACCTTC